Presented here are 21 T cell receptor beta chains from one specimen sequenced in a study of blood T cell repertoires in COVID-19. TCRdb's copy holds only in-frame clones and misses some; the assay was immunoSEQ multiplex PCR. Of about 50,000 clones listed, around 73% are singletons. Sample: PBMCs or T cells enriched from blood (not recorded which). The source is a woman aged 45-65 years with acute COVID-19.

The DNA of the CDR3 is TGTGCCAGCAGCCAGCTTCCATCGGGGGGCCGACAGCCAGGTACGCAGTATTTT. Its translation: CASSQLPSGGRQPGTQYF. The chain employs TRBV4-2 and TRBJ2-3, with a weak D call TRBD2 (7 bases). The CDR3 contains 18 residues. Germline values: CDR1 LGHNA, CDR2 YNFKEQ. Trimming stripped 3 bases from V and 8 bases from J, with 27 bases between.

The CDR3, as DNA: TGTGCCAGCAGTCCTAAAATGGGCCTCTTCTATGGCTACACCTTC. Translating it yields CASSPKMGLFYGYTF. The V call is TRBV28, the J call TRBJ1-2; D unclear. Trimming left V 5 bases short and J 4 bases short, with 17 bases between. Germline-derived CDR1 and CDR2 are MDHEN and SYDVKM. The CDR3 length is 15 residues.

The CDR3 bases are TGTGCCAGCAGCCCCGGTCCGGGACAGGGAGGTCTCGAGCAGTACTTC. Amino acids: CASSPGPGQGGLEQYF. J is TRBJ2-7 and V is TRBV5-5; TRBD1 matches 9 bases. Germline V gene lookup returns CDR1 SGHKS and CDR2 YYEKEE (reference sequence). Trimming at V came to 4 bases and at J to 6 bases, leaving 14 bases not matched to a gene. The CDR3 loop spans 16 amino acids.

This chain uses TRBV6-5 with TRBJ1-6; 9 nucleotides align to TRBD1. J gave up 9 bases and V 6 bases, and 6 bases lay outside the gene matches. The germline V gene has CDR1 MNHEY and CDR2 SVGAGI. The CDR3 length is 14 residues. The CDR3 region is CASSSTGGGSPLHF. The CDR3, as DNA: TGTGCCAGCAGCTCCACAGGGGGCGGTTCACCCCTCCACTTT.

This chain links TRBV7-9 with TRBJ1-4; no definite D call. The CDR3 runs to 15 residues. CDR1 SEHNR and CDR2 FQNEAQ come from the germline V gene (reference sequence). The V gene lost 5 bases and the J gene lost 3 bases, with 13 bases spanning the gap. The chain's CDR3 is CASSPPLGANEKLFF. For the CDR3, the DNA is TGTGCCAGCAGCCCCCCCCTCGGGGCTAATGAAAAACTGTTTTTT.

CDR3: CASSQVVLAGGPGETQYF. The CDR3 coding sequence is TGTGCCAGCAGCCAAGTTGTTCTAGCGGGGGGGCCAGGGGAGACCCAGTACTTC. This sequence joins TRBV3-1 (or the pseudogene TRBV3-2) and TRBJ2-5; 12 bases align to TRBD2. Germline CDR1 reads LGHDT; CDR2 reads YNNKEL (reference sequence). The CDR3 consists of 18 residues. With 1 base clipped from V and 5 bases from J, the junction kept 11 bases outside the gene matches.

The chain couples TRBV27 to TRBJ1-1, with 11 bases matching TRBD1. Germline CDR1 is MNHEY and CDR2 is SMNVEV (reference sequence). Trimming at V came to 8 bases and at J to 4 bases, leaving 6 bases not matched to a gene. The CDR3 covers 14 residues. The CDR3 coding sequence is TGTGCCAGCGGGAGGACAGGGGGCATCACTGAAGCTTTCTTT. Amino acids: CASGRTGGITEAFF.

This clone has just a few counts. The rearrangement joins TRBV6-5 to TRBJ1-6; D is perhaps TRBD1 (6 bases). The CDR3 totals 15 residues. Germline CDR1 and CDR2: MNHEY and SVGAGI. The V end lost 6 bases, the J end lost 7 bases, and 16 bases lay between the germline ends. DNA of the CDR3: TGTGCCAGCAGGTCCGACAGGTTCGGGAATTCACCCCTCCACTTT. It translates to CASRSDRFGNSPLHF.

This clone came up a few times. This rearrangement joins TRBV3-1 (or the pseudogene TRBV3-2) to TRBJ1-2; 9 bases are shared with TRBD1. The trim removed 11 bases at V and 6 bases at J, leaving 10 bases unmatched. Germline CDR1 reads LGHDT; CDR2 reads YNNKEL (reference sequence). This CDR3 comprises 13 residues. Here the CDR3 reads CAAADRGGNGYTF. The CDR3 DNA reads TGTGCCGCCGCGGACAGGGGAGGAAATGGCTACACCTTC.

The chain joins TRBV5-1 to TRBJ2-1, with 8 bases matching TRBD1. The CDR3 length is 15 residues. Germline V CDR1 and CDR2: SGHRS, YFSETQ. Trimming removed 0 bases from V and 4 bases from J; junction bases left unmatched: 3. CDR3 sequence: CASSLGDRPYNEQFF. CDR3 in DNA: TGCGCCAGCAGCTTGGGGGACAGGCCATACAATGAGCAGTTCTTC.

The rearrangement joins TRBV29-1 to TRBJ1-2; 8 bases align to TRBD1. V shed 7 bases and J 5 bases; nucleotides not matched to a gene: 3. The germline V gene encodes CDR1 SQVTM and CDR2 ANQGSEA. CDR3 size: 11 residues. The CDR3 reads CSATGGYGYTF. DNA for the CDR3: TGCAGCGCTACAGGGGGATATGGCTACACCTTC.

This chain links TRBV3-1 (or the pseudogene TRBV3-2) with TRBJ1-1; 7 bases fit TRBD1. This CDR3 is built from 14 residues. CDR1 LGHDT and CDR2 YNNKEL come from the germline V gene (reference sequence). V was pared by 4 bases and J by 1 base, with 3 bases of the junction left unmatched. CDR3 amino acids: CASSLGQTNTEAFF. Here the CDR3 DNA reads TGTGCCAGCAGCCTGGGACAGACGAACACTGAAGCTTTCTTT.

The chain uses TRBV24-1 and TRBJ1-2; D perhaps matches TRBD1 (6 bases). V lost 4 bases to trimming and J lost 10 bases, with 12 bases between them. CDR3 size: 12 residues. Germline values: CDR1 KGHDR, CDR2 SFDVKD. CDR3 sequence (DNA): TGTGCCACCAGTGAGCAACAGGGTATCTACACCTTC. This translates into CATSEQQGIYTF.

This clone was recorded only once. The rearrangement joins TRBV28 to TRBJ2-7, with 9 bases aligning to TRBD2. With V trimmed by 6 bases and J by 2 bases, 20 bases remained unmatched. There are 19 residues in the CDR3. The germline gives CDR1 MDHEN, CDR2 SYDVKM. The CDR3 coding sequence is TGTGCCAGCAGCCAATCTCACGCGGGGGGGAGTATTTCCCCCTACGAGCAGTACTTC. Protein: CASSQSHAGGSISPYEQYF.

A single count supports this clone. The chain has TRBV28 and TRBJ2-2, with D possibly matching TRBD2 (6 bases). This CDR3 is built from 17 residues. CDR1 and CDR2 from the germline V gene are MDHEN and SYDVKM. Trimming stripped 1 base from V and 2 bases from J, with 14 bases between. The CDR3 sequence is CASSLFGLRGNTGELFF. In nucleotides, the CDR3 is TGTGCCAGCAGTTTATTCGGACTGCGGGGCAACACCGGGGAGCTGTTTTTT.

V gene TRBV28 combines with J gene TRBJ1-1; D call uncertain. Per the germline V gene, CDR1 is MDHEN and CDR2 is SYDVKM. V gave up 1 base and J gave up 0 bases, with 9 bases separating them. The CDR3 totals 15 residues. CDR3 coding DNA: TGTGCCAGCAGTTTATCAGATCCCGTGAACACTGAAGCTTTCTTT. This gives the protein CASSLSDPVNTEAFF.

This clone was seen only a few times. The J gene is TRBJ1-4, the V gene TRBV5-1; D gene unclear. Germline CDR1 SGHRS, CDR2 YFSETQ. The CDR3 consists of 15 residues. V was pared by 4 bases and J by 2 bases, with 12 bases between. CDR3 residues: CASSTAVTTNEKLFF. In DNA, the CDR3 is TGCGCCAGCAGCACAGCTGTAACGACTAATGAAAAACTGTTTTTT.

The gene calls are TRBV28 and TRBJ2-4; the match to TRBD1 covers 8 bases. Germline V gives CDR1 MDHEN, CDR2 SYDVKM. This CDR3 has 17 residues. The trim removed 3 bases at V and 3 bases at J, leaving 10 bases unmatched. In DNA, the CDR3 is TGTGCCAGCAGTTTCGCCCCCAGGGGGCTGGACAAAAACATTCAGTACTTC. It specifies CASSFAPRGLDKNIQYF.

The rearrangement links TRBV6-1 to TRBJ2-2; D is unclear. V lost 2 bases and J 5 bases, leaving 15 bases between the germline ends. The germline CDR1 and CDR2 sequences are MNHNS and SASEGT. CDR3 length equals 16 residues. CDR3 loop: CASSELPAVWTGELFF. The CDR3 DNA follows: TGTGCCAGCAGTGAACTTCCTGCAGTATGGACCGGGGAGCTGTTTTTT.

This clone was detected once. This chain's CDR3 is CASAPTANVLTF. Written as DNA, the CDR3 is TGTGCCAGCGCTCCTACGGCCAACGTCCTGACTTTC. V usage is TRBV27 and J usage is TRBJ2-6; D unresolved. CDR1 and CDR2 from the germline V gene are MNHEY and SMNVEV (reference sequence). Trimming left V 8 bases short and J 6 bases short, with 8 bases between. The CDR3 extends over 12 amino acids.

The genes are TRBV9 and TRBJ2-5, with 11 bases fitting TRBD2. The CDR3 contains 15 residues. After removal of 4 bases from V and 9 bases from J, the junction contained 11 bases not matched to a gene. Germline CDR1 is SGDLS and CDR2 is YYNGEE. CDR3 in amino acids: CASSTGLAGLEAQYF. CDR3 nucleotides: TGTGCCAGCAGCACCGGACTAGCGGGCTTGGAGGCCCAGTACTTC.